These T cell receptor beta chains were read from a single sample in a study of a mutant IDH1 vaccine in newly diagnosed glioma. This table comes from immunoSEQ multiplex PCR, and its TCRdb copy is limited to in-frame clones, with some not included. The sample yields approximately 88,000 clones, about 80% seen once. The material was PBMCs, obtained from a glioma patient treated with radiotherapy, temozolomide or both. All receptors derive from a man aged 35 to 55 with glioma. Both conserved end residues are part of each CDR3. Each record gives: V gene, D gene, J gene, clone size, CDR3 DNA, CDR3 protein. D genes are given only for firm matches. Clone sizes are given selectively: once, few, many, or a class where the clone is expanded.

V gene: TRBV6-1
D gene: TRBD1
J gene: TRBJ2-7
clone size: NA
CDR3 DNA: TGTGCCAGCAGAGCATCACAGGGGAACGAGCAGTACTTC
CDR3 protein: CASRASQGNEQYF

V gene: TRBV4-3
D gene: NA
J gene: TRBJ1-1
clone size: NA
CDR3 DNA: TGCGCCAGCAGCCAAGAGGAGTTTTCACAGTCTGAAGCTTTCTTT
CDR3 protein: CASSQEEFSQSEAFF

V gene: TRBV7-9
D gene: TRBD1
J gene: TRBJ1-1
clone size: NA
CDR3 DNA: TGTGCCAGCAGCTTAAAAGGGGGCGTCTTTGGGAACACTGAAGCTTTCTTT
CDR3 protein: CASSLKGGVFGNTEAFF

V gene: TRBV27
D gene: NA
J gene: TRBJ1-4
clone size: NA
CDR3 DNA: TGTGCCAGCAGTTTACGTGGTGCTAATGAAAAACTGTTTTTT
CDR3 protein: CASSLRGANEKLFF

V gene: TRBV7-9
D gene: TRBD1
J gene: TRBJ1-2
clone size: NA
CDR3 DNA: TGTGCCAGCACCCTGACAGGGAACTATGGCTACACCTTC
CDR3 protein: CASTLTGNYGYTF

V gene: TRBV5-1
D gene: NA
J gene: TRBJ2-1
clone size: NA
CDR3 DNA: TGCGCCAGCAGCTCGACCGGAGGGGCCGTGAGGAATGAGCAGTTCTTC
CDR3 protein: CASSSTGGAVRNEQFF

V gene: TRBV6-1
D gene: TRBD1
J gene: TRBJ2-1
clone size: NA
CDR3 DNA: TGTGCCAGCAGTGAGTGGGACAGGGGTTCCGAGCAGTTCTTC
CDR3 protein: CASSEWDRGSEQFF

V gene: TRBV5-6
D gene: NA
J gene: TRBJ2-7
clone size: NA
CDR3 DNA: TGTGCCAGCAGCTTTACCGGGGCCTACGAGCAGTACTTC
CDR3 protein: CASSFTGAYEQYF

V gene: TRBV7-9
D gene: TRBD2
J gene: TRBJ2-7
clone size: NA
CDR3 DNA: TGTGCCAGCAGCCATCCGGGACTACTCTACGAGCAGTACTTC
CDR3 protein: CASSHPGLLYEQYF

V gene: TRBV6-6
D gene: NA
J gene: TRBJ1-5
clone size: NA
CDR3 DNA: TGTGCCAGCAGTTACCCCAGGGGCGGGGGCAATCAGCCCCAGCATTTT
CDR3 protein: CASSYPRGGGNQPQHF

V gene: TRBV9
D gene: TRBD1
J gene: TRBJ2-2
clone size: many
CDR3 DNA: TGTGCCAGCAGCGTATTCGGGACAGGAAACACCGGGGAGCTGTTTTTT
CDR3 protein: CASSVFGTGNTGELFF

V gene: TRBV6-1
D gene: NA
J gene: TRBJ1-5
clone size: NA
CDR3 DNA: TGTGCCAGCAGTTGGGGTCAGGGACTTGACCAGCCCCAGCATTTT
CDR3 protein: CASSWGQGLDQPQHF

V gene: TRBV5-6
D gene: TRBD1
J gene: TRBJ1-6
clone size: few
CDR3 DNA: TGTGCCAGCGGGGACAGCCGCTCCTATAATTCACCCCTCCACTTT
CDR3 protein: CASGDSRSYNSPLHF

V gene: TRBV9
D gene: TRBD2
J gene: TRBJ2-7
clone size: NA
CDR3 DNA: TGTGCCAGCAGCGTTGGTAGCGGGGGGGCCCCATACGAGCAGTACTTC
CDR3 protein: CASSVGSGGAPYEQYF

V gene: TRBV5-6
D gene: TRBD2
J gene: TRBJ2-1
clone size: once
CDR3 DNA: TGTGCCAGCAGCTGGGGAAATAGCGGGTACAATGAGCAGTTCTTC
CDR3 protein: CASSWGNSGYNEQFF

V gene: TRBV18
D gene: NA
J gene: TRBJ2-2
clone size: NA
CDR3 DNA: TGTGCCAGCCGAAACACCGGGGAGCTGTTTTTT
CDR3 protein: CASRNTGELFF

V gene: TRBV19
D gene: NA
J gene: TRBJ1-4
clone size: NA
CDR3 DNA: TGTGCCAGTACTCAAATGCGGGGGATGGAACTGTTTTTT
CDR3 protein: CASTQMRGMELFF

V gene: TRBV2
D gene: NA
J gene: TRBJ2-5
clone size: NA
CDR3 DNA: TGTGCCAGCAGTGGGAACAGGGTGGAGACCCAGTACTTC
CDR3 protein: CASSGNRVETQYF

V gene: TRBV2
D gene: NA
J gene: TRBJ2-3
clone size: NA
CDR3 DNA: TGTGCCAGCAACGGGGCGCAGGGCGCAGATACGCAGTATTTT
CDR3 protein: CASNGAQGADTQYF

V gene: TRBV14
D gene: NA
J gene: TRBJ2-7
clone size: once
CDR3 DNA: TGTGCCAGCAGCCAGAGGGACTGGCCCTACGAGCAGTACTTC
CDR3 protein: CASSQRDWPYEQYF

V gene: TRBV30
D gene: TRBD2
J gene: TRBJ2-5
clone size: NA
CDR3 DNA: TGTGCCTGCACCTGCTCCCCGGGAGGGCCCTCTCAAGAGACCCAGTACTTC
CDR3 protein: CACTCSPGGPSQETQYF

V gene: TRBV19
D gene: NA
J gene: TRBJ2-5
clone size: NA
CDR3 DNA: TGTGCCAGTAGGGAGACAGCCCCCGGAATCCAGACCCAGTACTTC
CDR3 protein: CASRETAPGIQTQYF

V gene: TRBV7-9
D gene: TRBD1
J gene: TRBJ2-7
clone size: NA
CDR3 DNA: TGTGCCAGCAGCCTAGACGGGACAGGCTCCTACGAGCAGTACTTC
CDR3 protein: CASSLDGTGSYEQYF

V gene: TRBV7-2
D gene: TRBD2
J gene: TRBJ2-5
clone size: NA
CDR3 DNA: TGTGCCAGCAGCTTAGAGGGAGCGGGGGGGCCAGGGAGAAAGACCCAGTACTTC
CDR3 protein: CASSLEGAGGPGRKTQYF

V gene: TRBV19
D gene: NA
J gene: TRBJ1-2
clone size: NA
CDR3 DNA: TGTGCCAGCCACTACCAGGGTAGTTATTATGGCTACACCTTC
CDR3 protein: CASHYQGSYYGYTF

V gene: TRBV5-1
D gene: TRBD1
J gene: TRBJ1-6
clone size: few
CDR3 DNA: TGCGCCAGCAGCCCGGGACAGGGAGGCTCACCCCTCCACTTT
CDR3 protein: CASSPGQGGSPLHF

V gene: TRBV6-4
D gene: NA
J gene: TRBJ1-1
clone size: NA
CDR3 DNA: TGTGCCAGCAGTGACAACTCTGGGGAAGCAGCTTTCTTT
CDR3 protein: CASSDNSGEAAFF

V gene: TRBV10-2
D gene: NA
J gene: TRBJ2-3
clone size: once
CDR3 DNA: TGCGCCAGCGCGGGGAGGCGGCTAGCCGGAGATACGCAGTATTTT
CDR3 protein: CASAGRRLAGDTQYF

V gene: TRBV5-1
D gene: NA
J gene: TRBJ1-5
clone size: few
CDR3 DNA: TGCGCCAGCAGCTTGGGACAGGTAAATCAGCCCCAGCATTTT
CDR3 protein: CASSLGQVNQPQHF

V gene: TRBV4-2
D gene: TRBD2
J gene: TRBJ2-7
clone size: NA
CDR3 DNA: TGTGCCAGCAGCCACCTGACTAGCAATGAGCAGTACTTC
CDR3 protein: CASSHLTSNEQYF

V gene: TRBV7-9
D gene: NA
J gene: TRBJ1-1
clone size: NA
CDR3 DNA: TGTGCCAGCAGCTTGGCAGGGAGAAACACTGAAGCTTTCTTT
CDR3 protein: CASSLAGRNTEAFF

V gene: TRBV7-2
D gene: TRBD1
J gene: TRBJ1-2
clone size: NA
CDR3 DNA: TGTGCCAGCAGTACAGGGGAAGGCTATGGCTACACCTTC
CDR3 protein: CASSTGEGYGYTF

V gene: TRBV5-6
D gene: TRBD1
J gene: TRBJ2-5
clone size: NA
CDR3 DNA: TGTGCCACCACGTTGGGGACAGAAGAGACCCAGTACTTC
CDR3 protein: CATTLGTEETQYF